The 13 T cell receptor beta chains in this list originate from one sample, sequenced in a study of T-cell memory formation after mild COVID-19. TCRdb re-called the 5' RACE reads with MiXCR, one entry per CDR3 protein. The top ten clones hold 22% of a sample with about 310,000 distinct CDR3 sequences, around 15% of them seen once. The sample taken for sequencing was PBMCs or a T cell subset sorted from them (not recorded which). These TCRs come from a man aged 18 to 30 who had mild COVID-19 (a few samples of this study predate the infection). Cell type and time point are not known.

This rearrangement joins TRBV5-5 to TRBJ2-7; weak D call: TRBD1 (6 bases). This CDR3 spans 16 amino acids. Trimming pared 3 bases from V and 0 bases from J, leaving 16 bases between. The germline CDR1 and CDR2 sequences are SGHKS and YYEKEE (reference sequence). As DNA, the CDR3 is TGTGCCAGCAGCTGGAGGCCGGGACACGACTCCTACGAGCAGTACGTC. As protein: CASSWRPGHDSYEQYV.

This clonotype was observed at least ten times. The chain links TRBV4-1 to TRBJ2-1; D is unclear. The germline CDR1 and CDR2 sequences are MGHRA and YSYEKL. Between the trimmed V and J ends, which lost 0 bases and 15 bases, there was a span of 12 bases. The length of the CDR3 is 12 residues. CDR3 DNA sequence: TGCGCCAGCAGCCAAGACCTCGGATTCCTGTTCTTC. Translating gives CASSQDLGFLFF.

The rearrangement joins TRBV6-6 to TRBJ1-2; D is perhaps TRBD1 (5 bases). V gave up 1 base and J gave up 3 bases, with 12 bases separating them. Germline CDR1 MNHNY, CDR2 SVGAGI (reference sequence). The length of the CDR3 is 15 residues. The CDR3 DNA sequence: TGTGCCAGCAGTTACTGGATAACAGGAGACTATGGCTACACCTTC. Translated, it gives CASSYWITGDYGYTF.

J is TRBJ2-5 and V is TRBV20-1; TRBD1 matches 7 bases. With V trimmed by 8 bases and J by 1 base, 7 bases remained unmatched. The CDR3 extends over 13 amino acids. Germline-derived CDR1 and CDR2 are DFQATT and SNEGSKA (reference sequence). CDR3 residues: CSSTGTAQETQYF. The CDR3 nucleotides read TGCAGTTCGACCGGGACAGCCCAAGAGACCCAGTACTTC.

This clonotype was observed a handful of times. V and J are TRBV7-2 and TRBJ2-2; no firm D call. Trimming shortened V by 5 bases and J by 6 bases, and 10 bases separated the two germline ends. The CDR3 spans 13 residues. Per germline, CDR1 SGHTA and CDR2 FQGNSA. The CDR3 sequence is CASSPLYSGELFF. The CDR3 DNA follows: TGTGCCAGCAGCCCACTGTATTCCGGGGAGCTGTTTTTT. Full variable domain (missing parts from reference TRBV7-2 and TRBJ2-2): GAGVSQSPSNKVTEKGKDVELRCDPISGHTALYWYRQSLGQGLEFLIYFQGNSAPDKSGLPSDRFSAERTGGSVSTLTIQRTQQEDSAVYLCASSPLYSGELFFGEGSRLTVL.

The chain has TRBV20-1 and TRBJ1-1; 9 positions match TRBD1. The CDR3 covers 15 residues. Germline V CDR1 and CDR2: DFQATT, SNEGSKA (reference sequence). Trimming at V came to 0 bases and at J to 1 base, leaving 3 bases not matched to a gene. In nucleotides, the CDR3 is TGCAGTGCTAGAGATCCGGGACAGGGGAACACTGAAGCTTTCTTT. This gives the protein CSARDPGQGNTEAFF.

The genes are TRBV2 and TRBJ2-3; weak D call: TRBD1 (6 bases). Germline lookup yields CDR1 SNHLY and CDR2 FYNNEI. The V end lost 5 bases, the J end lost 6 bases, and 12 bases lay between the germline ends. The CDR3 is made up of 13 amino acids. The DNA for the CDR3 is TGTGCCAGCAGTTCCGGGACACGGGATACGCAGTATTTT. The encoded protein is CASSSGTRDTQYF.

A single count supports this clonotype. The chain recombines TRBV29-1 with TRBJ2-4, with TRBD2 identical over 7 bases. Germline CDR1 is SQVTM and CDR2 is ANQGSEA. V lost 1 base to trimming and J lost 0 bases; unmatched junction nucleotides: 3. The CDR3 has 15 amino acids. The CDR3 protein is CSVEVGGLAKNIQYF. CDR3 bases: TGCAGCGTTGAAGTGGGAGGGTTAGCCAAAAACATTCAGTACTTC. Drawing the rest from reference TRBV29-1 and TRBJ2-4, the complete variable domain is SAVISQKPSRDICQRGTSLTIQCQVDSQVTMMFWYRQQPGQSLTLIATANQGSEATYESGFVIDKFPISRPNLTFSTLTVSNMSPEDSSIYLCSVEVGGLAKNIQYFGAGTRLSVL.

The rearrangement uses TRBV11-2 and TRBJ2-2, with 8 positions matching TRBD2. Germline trimming cut 5 bases from V and 2 bases from J; bases unmatched to any gene: 7. Germline loops: CDR1 SGHAT, CDR2 FQNNGV. The CDR3 is made up of 16 amino acids. Here the CDR3 reads CASSPYGGVNTGELFF. The CDR3 nucleotides are TGTGCCAGCAGCCCTTACGGGGGGGTTAACACCGGGGAGCTGTTTTTT.

This clonotype occurred a few times. The V call is TRBV29-1, the J call TRBJ1-2, with D possibly TRBD1 on 5 matching bases. CDR1 and CDR2 (germline): SQVTM, ANQGSEA. Trimming cost V 7 bases and J 5 bases, with 14 bases left between them. This CDR3 has 12 residues. CDR3 residues: CSGRLEGYGYTF. The CDR3 coding sequence is TGCAGCGGTCGCCTGGAGGGGTATGGCTACACCTTC. Full variable domain (outside the CDR3, taken from reference TRBV29-1 and TRBJ1-2): SAVISQKPSRDICQRGTSLTIQCQVDSQVTMMFWYRQQPGQSLTLIATANQGSEATYESGFVIDKFPISRPNLTFSTLTVSNMSPEDSSIYLCSGRLEGYGYTFGSGTRLTVV.

The gene calls are TRBV27 and TRBJ2-1; 8 positions match TRBD2. The CDR3 is 15 amino acids. The junction had 8 bases not matched to a gene; V was cut back by 3 bases and J by 7 bases. Germline V gene sequence: CDR1 MNHEY, CDR2 SMNVEV (reference sequence). CDR3 loop: CASSFLAGGVNEQFF. Here the CDR3 DNA reads TGTGCCAGCAGTTTTCTCGCGGGGGGAGTGAATGAGCAGTTCTTC.

This clonotype occurred a few times. This chain uses TRBV7-8 with TRBJ2-7; D is tentatively TRBD1 or TRBD2 (5 bases each). This CDR3 comprises 12 residues. Germline V gives CDR1 SGHVS, CDR2 FQNEAQ. V lost 5 bases and J 3 bases, leaving 8 bases between the germline ends. CDR3 nucleotide sequence: TGTGCCAGCAGCCGGGACCACTACGAGCAGTACTTC. Translated, it gives CASSRDHYEQYF.

This clonotype came up many times. This chain joins TRBV29-1 and TRBJ2-7; the D is unclear. From germline, CDR1 is SQVTM and CDR2 ANQGSEA. The V gene lost 6 bases and the J gene lost 0 bases, with 9 bases spanning the gap. The CDR3 contains 12 residues. This CDR3 is CSVAPHSYEQYF. In nucleotides, the CDR3 is TGCAGCGTCGCCCCTCACTCCTACGAGCAGTACTTC.